This T cell receptor beta chain was observed in a study of T cells in localized non-small cell lung cancer. Method: immunoSEQ multiplex PCR; TCRdb's copy keeps in-frame clones and lacks some. This table has roughly 1,200 clones, around 23% appearing once. Findings and caveats of the study: Adjacent uninvolved lung had the highest clonality, suggesting focused antigen responses. Adjacent lung was found to contain a median roughly 60 of the top 100 tumor clones. Higher T cell density in the blood was associated with longer overall survival, whereas higher adjacent-lung clonality associated with shorter survival. Multi-region tumor sequencing was not done, so intratumor heterogeneity could not be excluded.

On this clone itself: Its target is not known.

This CDR3 comprises 16 residues. The germline gives CDR1 GTSNPN, CDR2 SVGIG (reference sequence). The V end was cut by 5 bases, the J end by 5 bases, with 25 bases between. This sequence joins TRBV30 and TRBJ2-7; possibly TRBD2 for D (6 bases). Material: lung tumor tissue, obtained before any cancer treatment. The sequence was obtained from a man aged 35 to 70 with stage II squamous cell lung carcinoma. The CDR3 DNA reads as TGTGCCTGGCCGACCTTTACTAGCAATGGTTGTGACGAGCAGTACTTC. Encoded protein: CAWPTFTSNGCDEQYF.